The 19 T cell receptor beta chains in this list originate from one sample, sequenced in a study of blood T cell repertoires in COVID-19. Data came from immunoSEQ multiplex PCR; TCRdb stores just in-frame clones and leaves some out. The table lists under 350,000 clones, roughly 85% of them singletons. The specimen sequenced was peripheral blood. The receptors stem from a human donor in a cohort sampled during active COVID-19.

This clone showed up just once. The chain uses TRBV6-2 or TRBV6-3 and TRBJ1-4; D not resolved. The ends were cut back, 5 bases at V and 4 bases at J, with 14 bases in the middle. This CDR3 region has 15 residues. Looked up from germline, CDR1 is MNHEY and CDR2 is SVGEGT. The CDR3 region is CASSTYGEHNEKLFF. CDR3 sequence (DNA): TGTGCCAGCAGTACCTACGGGGAGCATAATGAAAAACTGTTTTTT.

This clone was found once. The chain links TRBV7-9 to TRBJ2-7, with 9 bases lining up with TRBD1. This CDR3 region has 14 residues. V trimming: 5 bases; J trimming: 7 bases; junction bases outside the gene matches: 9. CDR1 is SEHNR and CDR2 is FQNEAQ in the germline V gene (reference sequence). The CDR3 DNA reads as TGTGCCAGCAGCCCCCGGGACAGGGCAGAGGAGCAGTACTTC. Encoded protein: CASSPRDRAEEQYF.

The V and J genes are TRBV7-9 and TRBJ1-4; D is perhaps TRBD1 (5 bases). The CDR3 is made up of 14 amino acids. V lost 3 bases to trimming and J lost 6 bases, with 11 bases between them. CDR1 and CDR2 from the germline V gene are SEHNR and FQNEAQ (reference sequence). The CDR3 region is CASSFWGGDEKLFF. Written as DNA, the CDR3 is TGTGCCAGCAGCTTCTGGGGGGGTGATGAAAAACTGTTTTTT. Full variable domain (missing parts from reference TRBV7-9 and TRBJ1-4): DTGVSQNPRHKITKRGQNVTFRCDPISEHNRLYWYRQTLGQGPEFLTYFQNEAQLEKSRLLSDRFSAERPKGSFSTLEIQRTEQGDSAMYLCASSFWGGDEKLFFGSGTQLSVL.

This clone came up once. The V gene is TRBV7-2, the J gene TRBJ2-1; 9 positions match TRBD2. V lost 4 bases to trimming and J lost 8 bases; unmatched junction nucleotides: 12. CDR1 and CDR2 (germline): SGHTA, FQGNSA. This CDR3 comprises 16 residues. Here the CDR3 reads CASSYAMRGGIYEQFF. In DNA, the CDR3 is TGTGCCAGCAGCTATGCTATGCGGGGGGGCATTTATGAGCAGTTCTTC. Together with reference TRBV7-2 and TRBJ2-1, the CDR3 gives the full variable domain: GAGVSQSPSNKVTEKGKDVELRCDPISGHTALYWYRQSLGQGLEFLIYFQGNSAPDKSGLPSDRFSAERTGGSVSTLTIQRTQQEDSAVYLCASSYAMRGGIYEQFFGPGTRLTVL.

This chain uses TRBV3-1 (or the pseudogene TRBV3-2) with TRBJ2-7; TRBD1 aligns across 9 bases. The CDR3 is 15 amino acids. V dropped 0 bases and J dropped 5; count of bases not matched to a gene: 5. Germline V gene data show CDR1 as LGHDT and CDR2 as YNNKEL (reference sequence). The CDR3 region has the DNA TGTGCCAGCAGCCAAGATGGAGACAGGGGGGACGAGCAGTACTTC. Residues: CASSQDGDRGDEQYF.

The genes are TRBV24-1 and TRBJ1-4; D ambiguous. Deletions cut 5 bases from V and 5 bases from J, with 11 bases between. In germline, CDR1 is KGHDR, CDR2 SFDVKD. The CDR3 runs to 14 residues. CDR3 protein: CATSGRGTNEKLFF. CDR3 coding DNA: TGTGCCACCAGTGGACGAGGAACAAATGAAAAACTGTTTTTT.

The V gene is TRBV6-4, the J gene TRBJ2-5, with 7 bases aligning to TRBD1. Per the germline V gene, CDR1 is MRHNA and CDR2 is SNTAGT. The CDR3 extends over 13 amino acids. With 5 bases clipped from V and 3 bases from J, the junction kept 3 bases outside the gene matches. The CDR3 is CASSQTGEETQYF. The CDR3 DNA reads TGTGCCAGCAGTCAAACAGGGGAAGAGACCCAGTACTTC.

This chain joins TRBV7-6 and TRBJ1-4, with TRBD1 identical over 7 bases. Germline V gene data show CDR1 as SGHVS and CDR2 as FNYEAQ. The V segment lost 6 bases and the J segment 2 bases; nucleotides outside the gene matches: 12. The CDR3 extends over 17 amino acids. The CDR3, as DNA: TGTGCCAGCAGTTTTCCGACAGGGCTTGCGACTAATGAAAAACTGTTTTTT. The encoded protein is CASSFPTGLATNEKLFF.

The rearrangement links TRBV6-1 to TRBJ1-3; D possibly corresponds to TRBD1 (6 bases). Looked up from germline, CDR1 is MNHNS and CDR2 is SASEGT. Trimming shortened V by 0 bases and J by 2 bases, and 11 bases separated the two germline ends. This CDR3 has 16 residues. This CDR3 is CASSEAPGVAGNTIYF. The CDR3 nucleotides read TGTGCCAGCAGTGAAGCTCCAGGGGTGGCTGGAAACACCATATATTTT.

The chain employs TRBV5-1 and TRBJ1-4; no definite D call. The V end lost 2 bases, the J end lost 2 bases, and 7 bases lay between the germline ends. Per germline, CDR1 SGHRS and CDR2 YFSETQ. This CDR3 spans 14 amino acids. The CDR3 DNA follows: TGCGCCAGCAGCTTTACGGGGACTAATGAAAAACTGTTTTTT. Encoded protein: CASSFTGTNEKLFF.

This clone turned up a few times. The CDR3 sequence is CASSQEVRRNTEAFF. The CDR3 DNA reads TGTGCCAGCAGCCAAGAGGTCCGCAGGAACACTGAAGCTTTCTTT. The V call is TRBV3-1 (or the pseudogene TRBV3-2), the J call TRBJ1-1; D remains unclear. The CDR3 is 15 residues long. Germline V gene lookup returns CDR1 LGHDT and CDR2 YNNKEL (reference sequence). Trimming shortened V by 0 bases and J by 1 base, and 9 bases separated the two germline ends.

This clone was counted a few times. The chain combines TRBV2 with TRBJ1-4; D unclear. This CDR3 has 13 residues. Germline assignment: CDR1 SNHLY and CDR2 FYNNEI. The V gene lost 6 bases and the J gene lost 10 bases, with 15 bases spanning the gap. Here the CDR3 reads CASSPDGVGKLFF. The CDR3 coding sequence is TGTGCCAGCAGCCCGGACGGGGTCGGAAAACTGTTTTTT.

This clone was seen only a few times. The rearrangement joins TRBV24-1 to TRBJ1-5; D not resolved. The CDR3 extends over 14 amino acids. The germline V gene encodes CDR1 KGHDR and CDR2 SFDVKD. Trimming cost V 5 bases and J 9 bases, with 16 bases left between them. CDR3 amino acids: CATSAAGLYRPQHF. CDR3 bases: TGTGCCACCAGTGCAGCAGGACTCTATCGGCCCCAGCATTTT.

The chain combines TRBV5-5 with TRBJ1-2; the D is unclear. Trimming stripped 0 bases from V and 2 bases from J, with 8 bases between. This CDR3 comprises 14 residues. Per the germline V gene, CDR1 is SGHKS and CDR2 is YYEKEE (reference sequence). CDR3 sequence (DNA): TGTGCCAGCAGCTTGGGCAGGCTGAACTATGGCTACACCTTC. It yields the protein CASSLGRLNYGYTF.

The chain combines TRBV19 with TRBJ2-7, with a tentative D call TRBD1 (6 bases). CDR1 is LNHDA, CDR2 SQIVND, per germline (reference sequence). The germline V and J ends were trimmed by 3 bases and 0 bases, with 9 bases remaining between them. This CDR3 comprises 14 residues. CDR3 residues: CASSIDRSSYEQYF. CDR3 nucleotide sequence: TGTGCCAGTAGTATCGACAGGAGCTCCTACGAGCAGTACTTC.

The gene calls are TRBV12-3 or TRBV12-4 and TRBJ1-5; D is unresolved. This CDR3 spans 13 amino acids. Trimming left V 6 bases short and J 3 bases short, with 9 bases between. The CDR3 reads CASRGRVNQPQHF. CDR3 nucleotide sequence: TGTGCCAGCAGGGGGAGAGTCAATCAGCCCCAGCATTTT.

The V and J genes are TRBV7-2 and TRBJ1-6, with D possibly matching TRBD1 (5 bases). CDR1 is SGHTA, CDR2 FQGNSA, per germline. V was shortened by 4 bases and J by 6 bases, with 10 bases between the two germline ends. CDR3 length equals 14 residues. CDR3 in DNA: TGTGCCAGCAGCTCCAGGGTCGGTAATTCACCCCTCCACTTT. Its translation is CASSSRVGNSPLHF.

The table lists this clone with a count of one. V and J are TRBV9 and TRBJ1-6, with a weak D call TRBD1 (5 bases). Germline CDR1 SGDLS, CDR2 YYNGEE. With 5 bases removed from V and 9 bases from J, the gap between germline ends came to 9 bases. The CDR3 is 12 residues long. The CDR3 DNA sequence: TGTGCCAGCAGTTATGGGGCTTCACCCCTCCACTTT. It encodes CASSYGASPLHF. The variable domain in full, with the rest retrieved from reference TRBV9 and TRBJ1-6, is DSGVTQTPKHLITATGQRVTLRCSPRSGDLSVYWYQQSLDQGLQFLIQYYNGEERAKGNILERFSAQQFPDLHSELNLSSLELGDSALYFCASSYGASPLHFGNGTRLTVT.

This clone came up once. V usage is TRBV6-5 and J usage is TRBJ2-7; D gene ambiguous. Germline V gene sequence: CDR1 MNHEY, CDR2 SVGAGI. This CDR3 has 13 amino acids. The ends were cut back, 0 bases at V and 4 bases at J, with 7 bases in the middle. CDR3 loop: CASSYSRIYEQYF. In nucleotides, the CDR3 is TGTGCCAGCAGTTACTCGAGAATTTACGAGCAGTACTTC.